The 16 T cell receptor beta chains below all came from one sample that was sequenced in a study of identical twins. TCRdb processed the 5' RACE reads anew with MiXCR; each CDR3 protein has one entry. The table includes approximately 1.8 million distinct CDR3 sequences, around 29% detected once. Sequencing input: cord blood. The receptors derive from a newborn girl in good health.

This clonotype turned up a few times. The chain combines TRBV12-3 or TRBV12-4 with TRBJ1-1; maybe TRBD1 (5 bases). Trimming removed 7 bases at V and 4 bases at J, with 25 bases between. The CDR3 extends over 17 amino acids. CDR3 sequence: CASNPDRGLPTGTEAFF. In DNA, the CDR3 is TGTGCCAGCAACCCGGATAGGGGTCTCCCGACGGGCACTGAAGCTTTCTTT.

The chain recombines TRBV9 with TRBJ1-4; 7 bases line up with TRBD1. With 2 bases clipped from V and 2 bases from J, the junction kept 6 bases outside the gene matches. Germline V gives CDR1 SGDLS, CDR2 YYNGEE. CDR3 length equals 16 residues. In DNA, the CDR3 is TGTGCCAGCAGCGTTTCAGGGGGGACGACTAATGAAAAACTGTTTTTT. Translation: CASSVSGGTTNEKLFF.

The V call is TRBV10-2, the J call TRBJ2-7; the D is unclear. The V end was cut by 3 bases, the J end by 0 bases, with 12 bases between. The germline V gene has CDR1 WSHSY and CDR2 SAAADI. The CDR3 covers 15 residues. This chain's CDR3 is CASSDRLGTSYEQYF. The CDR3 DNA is TGCGCCAGCAGTGATCGATTAGGTACCTCCTACGAGCAGTACTTC.

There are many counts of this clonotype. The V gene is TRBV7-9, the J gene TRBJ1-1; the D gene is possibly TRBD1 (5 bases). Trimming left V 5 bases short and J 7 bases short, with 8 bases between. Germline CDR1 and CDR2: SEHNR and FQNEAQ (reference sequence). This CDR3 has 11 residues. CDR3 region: CASSPGSEAFF. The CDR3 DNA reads TGTGCCAGCAGCCCAGGGAGTGAAGCTTTCTTT.

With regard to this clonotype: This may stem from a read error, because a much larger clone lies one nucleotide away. Here the CDR3 DNA reads TGCAGTGCTGGGGGACTAGCGGGCACCTCTGGAGATACGCAGTATTTT. Its translation: CSAGGLAGTSGDTQYF. The V gene is TRBV20-1, the J gene TRBJ2-3, with TRBD2 identical over 12 bases. Trimming took 5 bases from V and 5 from J; bases not matched to a gene: 11. The length of the CDR3 is 16 residues. Germline CDR1 reads DFQATT; CDR2 reads SNEGSKA (reference sequence).

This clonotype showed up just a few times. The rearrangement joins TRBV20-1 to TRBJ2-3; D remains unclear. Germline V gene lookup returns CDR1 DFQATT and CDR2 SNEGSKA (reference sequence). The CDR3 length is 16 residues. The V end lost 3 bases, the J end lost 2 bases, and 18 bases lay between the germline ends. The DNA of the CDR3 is TGCAGTGCTAGCCCTCCCCTGGCGCACCCCACAGATACGCAGTATTTT. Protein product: CSASPPLAHPTDTQYF.

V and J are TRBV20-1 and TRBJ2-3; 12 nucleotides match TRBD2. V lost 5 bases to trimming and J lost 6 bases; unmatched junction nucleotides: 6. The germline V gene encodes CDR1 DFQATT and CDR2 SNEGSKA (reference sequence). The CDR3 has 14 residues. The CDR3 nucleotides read TGCAGTGCTTCTAGCGGGGGGGCCGGGGATACGCAGTATTTT. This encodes CSASSGGAGDTQYF.

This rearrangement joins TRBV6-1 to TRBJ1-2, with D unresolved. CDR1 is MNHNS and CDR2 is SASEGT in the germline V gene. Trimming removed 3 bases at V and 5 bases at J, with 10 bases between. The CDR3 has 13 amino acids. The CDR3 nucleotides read TGTGCCAGCAGTGAGTGGAACCCGTATGGCTACACCTTC. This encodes CASSEWNPYGYTF.

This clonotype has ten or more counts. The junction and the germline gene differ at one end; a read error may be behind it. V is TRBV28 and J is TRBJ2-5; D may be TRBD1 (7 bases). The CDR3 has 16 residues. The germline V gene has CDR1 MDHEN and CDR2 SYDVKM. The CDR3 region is CASSFRMTGRQDTQYF. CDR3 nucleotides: TGTGCCAGCAGCTTTCGGATGACAGGGAGGCAAGATACCCAGTACTTC.

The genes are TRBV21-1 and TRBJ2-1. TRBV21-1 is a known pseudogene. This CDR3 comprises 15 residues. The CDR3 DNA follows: TGTGCCAGCAGCAACGGCGGGAGAGCCTACAATGAGCAGTTCTTC. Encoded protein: CASSNGGRAYNEQFF.

In DNA form, the CDR3 reads TGTGCCAGCAGCGTGATACAGGGGAACACTGAAGCTTTCTTT. Translated: CASSVIQGNTEAFF. The chain carries TRBV9 and TRBJ1-1; the D gene is possibly TRBD1 (6 bases). The CDR3 sequence is 14 residues long. The V and J ends lost 2 bases and 1 base respectively, with 9 bases between them. Looked up from germline, CDR1 is SGDLS and CDR2 is YYNGEE.

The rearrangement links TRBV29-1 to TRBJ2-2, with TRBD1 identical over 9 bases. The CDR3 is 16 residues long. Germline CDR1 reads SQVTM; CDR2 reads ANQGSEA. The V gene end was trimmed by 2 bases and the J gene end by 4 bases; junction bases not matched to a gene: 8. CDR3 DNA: TGCAGCGTTGAACCTTTGGACAGGGGTGGCACCGGGGAGCTGTTTTTT. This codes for CSVEPLDRGGTGELFF.

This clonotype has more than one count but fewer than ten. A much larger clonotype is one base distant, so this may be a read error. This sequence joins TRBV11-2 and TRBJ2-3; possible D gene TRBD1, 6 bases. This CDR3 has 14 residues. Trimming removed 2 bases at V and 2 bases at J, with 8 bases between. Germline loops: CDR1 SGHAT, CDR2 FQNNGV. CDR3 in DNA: TGTGCCAGCAGCTTAAACAGGGCCACAGATACGCAGTATTTT. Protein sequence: CASSLNRATDTQYF.

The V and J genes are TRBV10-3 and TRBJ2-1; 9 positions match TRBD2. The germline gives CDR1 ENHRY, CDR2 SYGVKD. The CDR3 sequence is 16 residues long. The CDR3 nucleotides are TGTGTCACCGCCAGGACTAGCGCAAGCTCCTACAATGAGCAGTTCTTC. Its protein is CVTARTSASSYNEQFF.

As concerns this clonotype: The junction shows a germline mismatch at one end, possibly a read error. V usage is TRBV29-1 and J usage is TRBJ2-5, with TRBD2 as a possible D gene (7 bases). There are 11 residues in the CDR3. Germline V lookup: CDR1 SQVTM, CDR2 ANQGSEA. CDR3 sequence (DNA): TGCAGCGTCGAAGGGGGGGAGACCCGGTACTTC. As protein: CSVEGGETRYF. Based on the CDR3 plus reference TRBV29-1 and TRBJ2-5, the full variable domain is SAVISQKPSRDICQRGTSLTIQCQVDSQVTMMFWYRQQPGQSLTLIATANQGSEATYESGFVIDKFPISRPNLTFSTLTVSNMSPEDSSIYLCSVEGGETRYFGPGTRLLVL.

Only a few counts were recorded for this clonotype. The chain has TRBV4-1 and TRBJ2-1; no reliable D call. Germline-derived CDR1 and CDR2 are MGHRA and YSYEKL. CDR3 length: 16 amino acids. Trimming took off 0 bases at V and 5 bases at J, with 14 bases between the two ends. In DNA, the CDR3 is TGCGCCAGCAGCCAAGAGGCTAGTTGGGTCCACAATGAGCAGTTCTTC. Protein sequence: CASSQEASWVHNEQFF.